This TCR beta chain emerged from a study of T cells of healthy individuals. V lost 8 bases to trimming and J lost 2 bases, with 14 bases between them. CDR3 size: 14 residues. Germline CDR1 and CDR2: SGHTA and FQGNSA. A single record per CDR3 protein comes from TCRdb applying MiXCR to the 5' RACE reads. Altogether around 98,000 distinct CDR3 sequences are present, approximately 15% being singletons, with the ten largest covering over 5%. This chain joins TRBV7-2 and TRBJ2-3; D is perhaps TRBD2 (6 bases). This clonotype was sampled from a human donor in good health. The CDR3 region has the DNA TGTGCCAGCGCTGCGGGACTCTTCACAGATACGCAGTATTTT. This translates into CASAAGLFTDTQYF.